This is a list of T cell receptor beta chains from one sample in a study of T cells in Graves' hyperthyroidism and ophthalmopathy. TCRdb used MiXCR to reprocess the multiplex PCR reads, holding one entry per CDR3 protein. The sample consists of some 400,000 distinct CDR3 sequences, about 15% of them appearing once. Material: blood. The receptors come from an older woman with Graves' hyperthyroidism. The CDR3 runs from the conserved cysteine through the conserved F or W. Fields, in order: CDR3 length, V gene, clone size, D gene, J gene, CDR3 DNA, CDR3 protein. D genes are given only for firm matches. Clone size is not always given. Where it is, it says once, few, many or a class for expanded clones.

CDR3 length: 13
V gene: TRBV2
clone size: once
D gene: .
J gene: TRBJ1-1
CDR3 DNA: TGTGCCAGCGCGGGCCGGATGAACACTGAAGCTTTCTTT
CDR3 protein: CASAGRMNTEAFF

CDR3 length: 14
V gene: TRBV6-5
clone size: .
D gene: .
J gene: TRBJ1-2
CDR3 DNA: TGTGCCAGCAGTTACTCAGAGGGTAACTATGGCTACACCTTC
CDR3 protein: CASSYSEGNYGYTF

CDR3 length: 13
V gene: TRBV6-2/TRBV6-3
clone size: many
D gene: TRBD1
J gene: TRBJ1-2
CDR3 DNA: TGTGCCAGCAGTACCGGACAGGATTATGGCTACACCTTC
CDR3 protein: CASSTGQDYGYTF

CDR3 length: 21
V gene: TRBV10-3
clone size: .
D gene: TRBD2
J gene: TRBJ2-5
CDR3 DNA: TGTGCCATCAGTGAGTCAAGGTGCAGGAGACTAGCGCCACGCCCGCGGGAGACCCAGTACTTC
CDR3 protein: CAISESRCRRLAPRPRETQYF

CDR3 length: 16
V gene: TRBV2
clone size: few
D gene: TRBD2
J gene: TRBJ2-7
CDR3 DNA: TGTGCCAGCAGTGGGGGACTAGCGGGAGGGCTCTACGAGCAGTACTTC
CDR3 protein: CASSGGLAGGLYEQYF

CDR3 length: 15
V gene: TRBV12-3/TRBV12-4
clone size: few
D gene: .
J gene: TRBJ2-1
CDR3 DNA: TGTGCCATCAGTGAGTCGAAGTCCGGGTGGAATGAGCAGTTCTTC
CDR3 protein: CAISESKSGWNEQFF

CDR3 length: 15
V gene: TRBV5-6
clone size: few
D gene: TRBD1
J gene: TRBJ2-2
CDR3 DNA: TGTGCCAGCAGCACACAGGGGCTTTTCACCGGGGAGCTGTTTTTT
CDR3 protein: CASSTQGLFTGELFF

CDR3 length: 13
V gene: TRBV29-1
clone size: many
D gene: .
J gene: TRBJ2-7
CDR3 DNA: TGCAGCGTTGGGACGCTCAGGGGAGGCGAGCAGTACTTC
CDR3 protein: CSVGTLRGGEQYF

CDR3 length: 13
V gene: TRBV24-1
clone size: few
D gene: .
J gene: TRBJ2-3
CDR3 DNA: TGTGCCACCGGGTCAGGGAACACAGATACGCAGTATTTT
CDR3 protein: CATGSGNTDTQYF

CDR3 length: 14
V gene: TRBV19
clone size: .
D gene: TRBD1
J gene: TRBJ1-1
CDR3 DNA: TGTGCCAGTAGTGCCGGACAGGAGAGCCCTGAAGCTTTCTTT
CDR3 protein: CASSAGQESPEAFF

CDR3 length: 15
V gene: TRBV7-2
clone size: few
D gene: TRBD2
J gene: TRBJ2-7
CDR3 DNA: TGTGCCAGCAGCTTAGAGGGACTAGCAACCTACGAGCAGTACTTC
CDR3 protein: CASSLEGLATYEQYF

CDR3 length: 12
V gene: TRBV11-2
clone size: many
D gene: TRBD1
J gene: TRBJ1-1
CDR3 DNA: TGTGCCAGCAGCTCCGACAGGGCTGAAGCTTTCTTT
CDR3 protein: CASSSDRAEAFF

CDR3 length: 15
V gene: TRBV11-3
clone size: many
D gene: TRBD1
J gene: TRBJ1-1
CDR3 DNA: TGTGCCAGCAGCTCGTGGACAGGGCAGGGCACTGAAGCTTTCTTT
CDR3 protein: CASSSWTGQGTEAFF

CDR3 length: 14
V gene: TRBV11-3
clone size: .
D gene: TRBD2
J gene: TRBJ2-7
CDR3 DNA: TGTGCCAGCAGCCCGACCCACGGGGGGGGCGAGCAGTACTTC
CDR3 protein: CASSPTHGGGEQYF

CDR3 length: 14
V gene: TRBV5-1
clone size: few
D gene: .
J gene: TRBJ2-1
CDR3 DNA: TGCGCCAGCAACCGGGGGTGGGGGGACGATGAGCAGTTCTTC
CDR3 protein: CASNRGWGDDEQFF

CDR3 length: 16
V gene: TRBV11-1
clone size: many
D gene: .
J gene: TRBJ2-1
CDR3 DNA: TGTGCCAGCAGCTTAAACGGACAAGCACAAAGGGATGAGCAGTTCTTC
CDR3 protein: CASSLNGQAQRDEQFF

CDR3 length: 16
V gene: TRBV28
clone size: .
D gene: TRBD2
J gene: TRBJ2-3
CDR3 DNA: TGTGCCAGCACCCAGGGACTAGCGGTGAGCACAGATACGCAGTATTTT
CDR3 protein: CASTQGLAVSTDTQYF

CDR3 length: 15
V gene: TRBV7-9
clone size: many
D gene: .
J gene: TRBJ1-1
CDR3 DNA: TGTGCCAGCAGCCCTAGGGCAGGAATGAACACTGAAGCTTTCTTT
CDR3 protein: CASSPRAGMNTEAFF

CDR3 length: 15
V gene: TRBV19
clone size: .
D gene: TRBD2
J gene: TRBJ2-3
CDR3 DNA: TGTGCCAGTAGTATAGGGACTAGGGGCACGGGTACGCAGTATTTT
CDR3 protein: CASSIGTRGTGTQYF

CDR3 length: 13
V gene: TRBV7-3
clone size: many
D gene: .
J gene: TRBJ2-3
CDR3 DNA: TGTGCCAGCAGCCGCCAAGCGGCAGATACGCAGTATTTT
CDR3 protein: CASSRQAADTQYF

CDR3 length: 12
V gene: TRBV11-2
clone size: many
D gene: .
J gene: TRBJ1-1
CDR3 DNA: TGTGCCAGCAGCTTCCTCACCAGATCGGCTTTCTTT
CDR3 protein: CASSFLTRSAFF

CDR3 length: 14
V gene: TRBV28
clone size: .
D gene: .
J gene: TRBJ1-2
CDR3 DNA: TGTGCCAGCAGTCGCGACAAGGTGGGCTACGGCTACACCTTC
CDR3 protein: CASSRDKVGYGYTF

CDR3 length: 20
V gene: TRBV12-3/TRBV12-4
clone size: many
D gene: .
J gene: TRBJ2-5
CDR3 DNA: TGTGCCAGCAGTTTCCAGAGGGGGACAGGGGGACTAGCGGAGGAGGAGACCCAGTACTTC
CDR3 protein: CASSFQRGTGGLAEEETQYF

CDR3 length: 15
V gene: TRBV6-2/TRBV6-3
clone size: many
D gene: .
J gene: TRBJ1-5
CDR3 DNA: TGTGCCAGCAGTTACTCAAGGTGGATTGAATCGGCCCAGCATTTT
CDR3 protein: CASSYSRWIESAQHF

CDR3 length: 16
V gene: TRBV4-1
clone size: .
D gene: .
J gene: TRBJ2-3
CDR3 DNA: TGCGCCAGCAGCCGGACACGGCCCACTAGCACAGATACGCAGTATTTT
CDR3 protein: CASSRTRPTSTDTQYF

CDR3 length: 13
V gene: TRBV30
clone size: many
D gene: TRBD1
J gene: TRBJ1-2
CDR3 DNA: TGTGCCTGGAGTGGGGGGACAGGGAGATTCCACACCTTC
CDR3 protein: CAWSGGTGRFHTF

CDR3 length: 15
V gene: TRBV5-6
clone size: once
D gene: TRBD1
J gene: TRBJ2-4
CDR3 DNA: TGTGCCAGCAGCTCCGGGACAGGGGCCAAAAACATTCAGTACTTC
CDR3 protein: CASSSGTGAKNIQYF

CDR3 length: 13
V gene: TRBV27
clone size: .
D gene: TRBD1
J gene: TRBJ1-1
CDR3 DNA: TGTGCCAGCATTCCGGGACAGGGTGGTGAAGCTTTCTTT
CDR3 protein: CASIPGQGGEAFF

CDR3 length: 14
V gene: TRBV5-1
clone size: .
D gene: .
J gene: TRBJ1-2
CDR3 DNA: TGCGCCAGCAGTTCGGACGGCCGGGGCTATGGCTACACCTTC
CDR3 protein: CASSSDGRGYGYTF

CDR3 length: 14
V gene: TRBV7-8
clone size: many
D gene: .
J gene: TRBJ2-7
CDR3 DNA: TGTGCCAGCAGCCGCCGGGACAATTCCTACGAGCAGTACTTC
CDR3 protein: CASSRRDNSYEQYF

CDR3 length: 15
V gene: TRBV18
clone size: .
D gene: TRBD1
J gene: TRBJ1-1
CDR3 DNA: TGTGCCAGCTCAGAGACCGGGACAGGGGGATCTGAAGCTTTCTTT
CDR3 protein: CASSETGTGGSEAFF

CDR3 length: 19
V gene: TRBV30
clone size: few
D gene: TRBD2
J gene: TRBJ2-3
CDR3 DNA: TGTGCCTGGAGTGGGACTAGCGGTATTCCCCTCGATAGCACAGATACGCAGTATTTT
CDR3 protein: CAWSGTSGIPLDSTDTQYF

CDR3 length: 14
V gene: TRBV29-1
clone size: .
D gene: TRBD1
J gene: TRBJ2-2
CDR3 DNA: TGCAGCGTCCAAGGGACAGCGAACACCGGGGAGCTGTTTTTT
CDR3 protein: CSVQGTANTGELFF

CDR3 length: 14
V gene: TRBV24-1
clone size: few
D gene: .
J gene: TRBJ1-3
CDR3 DNA: TGTGCCACCAGTGTTAGGGTGGCTGGAAACACCATATATTTT
CDR3 protein: CATSVRVAGNTIYF

CDR3 length: 17
V gene: TRBV11-3
clone size: few
D gene: TRBD2
J gene: TRBJ2-2
CDR3 DNA: TGTGCCAGCAGCTTAGATAGGCTAGCGGGGAACACCGGGGAGCTGTTTTTT
CDR3 protein: CASSLDRLAGNTGELFF

CDR3 length: 17
V gene: TRBV28
clone size: many
D gene: TRBD1
J gene: TRBJ1-1
CDR3 DNA: TGTGCCAGCAGTCTGACAGGGGGCTTAAAGATGAACACTGAAGCTTTCTTT
CDR3 protein: CASSLTGGLKMNTEAFF

CDR3 length: 14
V gene: TRBV4-1
clone size: few
D gene: .
J gene: TRBJ1-2
CDR3 DNA: TGCGCCAGCAGCCAACTATTCGTTGCCTATGGCTACACCTTC
CDR3 protein: CASSQLFVAYGYTF

CDR3 length: 15
V gene: TRBV20-1
clone size: few
D gene: .
J gene: TRBJ2-7
CDR3 DNA: TGCAGTGCTAGAGATAGGCTAGCTACGTGGGACGAGCAGTACTTC
CDR3 protein: CSARDRLATWDEQYF

CDR3 length: 14
V gene: TRBV29-1
clone size: .
D gene: .
J gene: TRBJ2-1
CDR3 DNA: TGCAGCGCCCAGCCCGGAAGGGTATACAATGAGCAGTTCTTC
CDR3 protein: CSAQPGRVYNEQFF

CDR3 length: 15
V gene: TRBV20-1
clone size: many
D gene: .
J gene: TRBJ2-5
CDR3 DNA: TGCAGTGCTAGAGAGGTGGCAGGGGTTACGGAGACCCAGTACTTC
CDR3 protein: CSAREVAGVTETQYF

CDR3 length: 15
V gene: TRBV12-3/TRBV12-4
clone size: many
D gene: TRBD2
J gene: TRBJ2-2
CDR3 DNA: TGTGCCAGCAACTGGGGGGGACTGAACACCGGGGAGCTGTTTTTT
CDR3 protein: CASNWGGLNTGELFF

CDR3 length: 13
V gene: TRBV30
clone size: many
D gene: .
J gene: TRBJ2-7
CDR3 DNA: TGTGCCTGGAGGGAACAGATATCCTACGAGCAGTACTTC
CDR3 protein: CAWREQISYEQYF

CDR3 length: 15
V gene: TRBV19
clone size: .
D gene: .
J gene: TRBJ2-3
CDR3 DNA: TGTGCCAGTAGTATAGTGGGGCGGAGCACAGATACGCAGTATTTT
CDR3 protein: CASSIVGRSTDTQYF

CDR3 length: 15
V gene: TRBV2
clone size: many
D gene: .
J gene: TRBJ2-3
CDR3 DNA: TGTGCCAGCAATAAAAAAGCGATTCCTGGGGATACGCAGTATTTT
CDR3 protein: CASNKKAIPGDTQYF

CDR3 length: 14
V gene: TRBV4-2
clone size: .
D gene: .
J gene: TRBJ1-1
CDR3 DNA: TGTGCCAGCAGCCCATCTCAGCGGGGGTCTGAAGCTTTCTTT
CDR3 protein: CASSPSQRGSEAFF

CDR3 length: 13
V gene: TRBV5-8
clone size: .
D gene: .
J gene: TRBJ2-4
CDR3 DNA: TGTGCCAGCAGCTTGACAGAGCAAAACATTCAGTACTTC
CDR3 protein: CASSLTEQNIQYF

CDR3 length: 15
V gene: TRBV4-1
clone size: .
D gene: TRBD1
J gene: TRBJ2-2
CDR3 DNA: TGCGCCAGCAGCCAGGGACAGGGCCCCACCGGGGAGCTGTTTTTT
CDR3 protein: CASSQGQGPTGELFF

CDR3 length: 13
V gene: TRBV5-1
clone size: many
D gene: .
J gene: TRBJ2-1
CDR3 DNA: TGCGCCAGCAGCCGGACTGATGGGGGGGAGCAGTTCTTC
CDR3 protein: CASSRTDGGEQFF

CDR3 length: 14
V gene: TRBV2
clone size: few
D gene: TRBD2
J gene: TRBJ2-5
CDR3 DNA: TGTGCCAGCAGCAGGACTAGCAGTCCTTCGACCCAGTACTTC
CDR3 protein: CASSRTSSPSTQYF

CDR3 length: 14
V gene: TRBV18
clone size: many
D gene: .
J gene: TRBJ2-3
CDR3 DNA: TGTGCCAGCTCACCACCTACAGCGCGAAATACGCAGTATTTT
CDR3 protein: CASSPPTARNTQYF